This T cell receptor beta chain was observed in a study of T cells in Graves' hyperthyroidism and ophthalmopathy. The CDR3 regions of TCR beta were amplified from RNA transcripts. RT-PCR in the first round (using the HTBI primer set) targeted the TCR CDR3. TCRdb itself ran the multiplex PCR reads through MiXCR, one entry per CDR3 protein. The sample has a few hundred thousand distinct CDR3 sequences, roughly 23% seen once. Stability of Graves' hyperthyroidism was defined as absent ophthalmopathy progression within 18 months. Sample: blood. The TCR originated in a woman aged 50 to 60 with Graves' hyperthyroidism.

CDR3 sequence reads: CASSKPGQGNTEAFF. The CDR3 nucleotides are TGTGCCAGCAGCAAACCGGGACAGGGGAACACTGAAGCTTTCTTT. The genes are TRBV6-2 or TRBV6-3 and TRBJ1-1, with 9 bases that match TRBD1. Germline trimming cut 6 bases from V and 1 base from J; bases unmatched to any gene: 6. The CDR3 totals 15 residues. In germline, CDR1 is MNHEY, CDR2 SVGEGT.